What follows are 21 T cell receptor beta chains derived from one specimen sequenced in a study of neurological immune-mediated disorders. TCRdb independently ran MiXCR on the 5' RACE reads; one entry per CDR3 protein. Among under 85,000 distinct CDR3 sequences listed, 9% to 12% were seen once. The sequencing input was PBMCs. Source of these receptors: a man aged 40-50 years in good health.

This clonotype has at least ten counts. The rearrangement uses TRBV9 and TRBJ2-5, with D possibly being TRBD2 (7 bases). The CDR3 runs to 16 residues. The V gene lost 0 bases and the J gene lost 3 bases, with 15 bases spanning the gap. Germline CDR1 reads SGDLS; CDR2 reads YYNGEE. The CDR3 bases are TGTGCCAGCAGCGTAGGAATAGGGGGGGGGAAAGAGACCCAGTACTTC. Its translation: CASSVGIGGGKETQYF. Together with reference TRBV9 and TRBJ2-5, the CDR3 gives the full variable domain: DSGVTQTPKHLITATGQRVTLRCSPRSGDLSVYWYQQSLDQGLQFLIQYYNGEERAKGNILERFSAQQFPDLHSELNLSSLELGDSALYFCASSVGIGGGKETQYFGPGTRLLVL.

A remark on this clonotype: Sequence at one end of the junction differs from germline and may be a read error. CDR3 in amino acids: CVSTIGTSGGGADTQYF. The CDR3 nucleotides read TGTGTCAGCACCATCGGGACTAGCGGGGGAGGGGCAGATACGCAGTATTTT. The gene calls are TRBV12-3 or TRBV12-4 and TRBJ2-3; 14 nucleotides agree with TRBD2. CDR3 length: 17 residues.

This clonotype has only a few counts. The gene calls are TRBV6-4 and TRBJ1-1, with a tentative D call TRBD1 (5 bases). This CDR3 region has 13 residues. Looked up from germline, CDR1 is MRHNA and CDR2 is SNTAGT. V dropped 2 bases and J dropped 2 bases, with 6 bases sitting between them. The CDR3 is CASSDRDNTEAFF. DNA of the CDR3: TGTGCCAGCAGTGACCGGGACAACACTGAAGCTTTCTTT.

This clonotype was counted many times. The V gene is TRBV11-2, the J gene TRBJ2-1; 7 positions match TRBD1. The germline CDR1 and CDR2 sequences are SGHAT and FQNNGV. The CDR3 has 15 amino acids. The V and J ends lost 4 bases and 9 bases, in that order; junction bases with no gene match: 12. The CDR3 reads CASSSNRGEKAEQFF. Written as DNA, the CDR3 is TGTGCCAGCAGCTCTAACAGGGGAGAGAAGGCTGAGCAGTTCTTC.

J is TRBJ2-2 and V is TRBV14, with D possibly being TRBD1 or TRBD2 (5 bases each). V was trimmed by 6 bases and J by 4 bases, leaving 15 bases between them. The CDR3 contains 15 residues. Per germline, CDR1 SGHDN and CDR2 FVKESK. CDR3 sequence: CASSLLGTGTGELFF. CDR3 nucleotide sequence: TGTGCCAGCAGTCTCCTGGGGACGGGCACCGGGGAGCTGTTTTTT. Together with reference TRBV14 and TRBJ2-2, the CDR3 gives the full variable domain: EAGVTQFPSHSVIEKGQTVTLRCDPISGHDNLYWYRRVMGKEIKFLLHFVKESKQDESGMPNNRFLAERTGGTYSTLKVQPAELEDSGVYFCASSLLGTGTGELFFGEGSRLTVL.

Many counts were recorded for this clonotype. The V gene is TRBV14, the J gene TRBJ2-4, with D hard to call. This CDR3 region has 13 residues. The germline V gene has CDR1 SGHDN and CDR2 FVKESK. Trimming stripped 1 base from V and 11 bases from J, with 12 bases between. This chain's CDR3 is CASSQVGHAVQYF. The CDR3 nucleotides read TGTGCCAGCAGCCAAGTCGGTCACGCAGTTCAGTACTTC.

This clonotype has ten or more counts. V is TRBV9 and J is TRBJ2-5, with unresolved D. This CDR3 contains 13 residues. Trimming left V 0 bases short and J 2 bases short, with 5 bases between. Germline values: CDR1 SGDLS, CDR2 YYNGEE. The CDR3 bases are TGTGCCAGCAGCGTAGCCCTACAAGAGACCCAGTACTTC. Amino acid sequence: CASSVALQETQYF.

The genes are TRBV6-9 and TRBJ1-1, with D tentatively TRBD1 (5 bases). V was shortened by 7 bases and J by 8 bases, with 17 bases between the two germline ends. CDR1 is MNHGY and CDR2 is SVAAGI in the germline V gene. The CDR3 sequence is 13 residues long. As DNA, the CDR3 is TGTGCCAGCATTGTCGGGACGGGGATCGAAGCTTTCTTT. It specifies CASIVGTGIEAFF.

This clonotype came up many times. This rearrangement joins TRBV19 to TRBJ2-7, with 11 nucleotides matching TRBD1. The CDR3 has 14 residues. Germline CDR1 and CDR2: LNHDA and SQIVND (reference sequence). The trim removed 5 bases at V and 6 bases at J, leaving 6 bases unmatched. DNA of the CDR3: TGTGCCAGTAGTGTTGGACAGGGGGCAGGCGAGCAGTACTTC. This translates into CASSVGQGAGEQYF.

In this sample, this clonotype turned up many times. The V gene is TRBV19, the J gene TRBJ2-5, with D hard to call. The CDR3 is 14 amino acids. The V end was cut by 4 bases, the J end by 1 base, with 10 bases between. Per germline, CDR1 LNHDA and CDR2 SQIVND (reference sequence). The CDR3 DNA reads TGTGCCAGTAGTACTCCGACTCTCCAAGAGACCCAGTACTTC. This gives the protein CASSTPTLQETQYF. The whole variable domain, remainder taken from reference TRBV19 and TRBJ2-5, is DGGITQSPKYLFRKEGQNVTLSCEQNLNHDAMYWYRQDPGQGLRLIYYSQIVNDFQKGDIAEGYSVSREKKESFPLTVTSAQKNPTAFYLCASSTPTLQETQYFGPGTRLLVL.

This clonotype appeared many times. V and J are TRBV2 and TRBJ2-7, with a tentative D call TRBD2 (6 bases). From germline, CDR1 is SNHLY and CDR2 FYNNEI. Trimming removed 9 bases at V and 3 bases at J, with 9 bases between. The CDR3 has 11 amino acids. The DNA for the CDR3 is TGTGCCAGAAAAGCGGGCTACGAGCAGTACTTC. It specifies CARKAGYEQYF.

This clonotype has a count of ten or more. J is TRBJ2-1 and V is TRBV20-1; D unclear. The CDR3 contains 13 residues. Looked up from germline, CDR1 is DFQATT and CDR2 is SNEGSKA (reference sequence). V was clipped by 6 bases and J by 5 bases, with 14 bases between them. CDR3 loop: CSAPWVGDNEQFF. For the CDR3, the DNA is TGCAGTGCCCCCTGGGTGGGCGACAATGAGCAGTTCTTC.

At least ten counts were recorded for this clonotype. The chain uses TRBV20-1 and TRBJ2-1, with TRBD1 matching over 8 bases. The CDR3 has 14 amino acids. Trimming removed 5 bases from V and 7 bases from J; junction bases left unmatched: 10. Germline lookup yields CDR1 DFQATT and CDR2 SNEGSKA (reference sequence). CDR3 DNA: TGCAGTGCTCCAAAACCGGGACAGGCGAATGAGCAGTTCTTC. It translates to CSAPKPGQANEQFF.

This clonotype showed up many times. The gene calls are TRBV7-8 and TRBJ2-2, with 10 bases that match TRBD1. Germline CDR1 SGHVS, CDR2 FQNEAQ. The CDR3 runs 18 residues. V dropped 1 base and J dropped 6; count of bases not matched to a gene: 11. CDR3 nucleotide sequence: TGTGCCAGCAGCTTAGTCCCCACTAGACAGGGGGCCGCCGGGGAGCTGTTTTTT. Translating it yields CASSLVPTRQGAAGELFF.

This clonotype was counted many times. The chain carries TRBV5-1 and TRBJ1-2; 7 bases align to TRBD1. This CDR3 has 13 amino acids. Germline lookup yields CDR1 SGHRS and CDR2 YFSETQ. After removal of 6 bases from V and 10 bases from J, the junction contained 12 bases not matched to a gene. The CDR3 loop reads CASNTRDSEAYTF. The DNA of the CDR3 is TGCGCCAGCAACACCCGGGACAGCGAAGCCTACACCTTC.

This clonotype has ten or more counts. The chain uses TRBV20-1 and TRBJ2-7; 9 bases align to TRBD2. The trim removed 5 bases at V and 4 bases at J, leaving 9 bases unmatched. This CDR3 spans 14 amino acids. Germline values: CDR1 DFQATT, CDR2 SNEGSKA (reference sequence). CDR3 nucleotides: TGCAGTGCTCGTTTTAGCGGGAGAGGGTACGAGCAGTACTTC. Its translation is CSARFSGRGYEQYF.

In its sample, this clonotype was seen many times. The CDR3 DNA reads as TGTGCCAGCAGCTTAGCCGGGACGGGGCGGTACGAGCAGTACTTC. This encodes CASSLAGTGRYEQYF. The chain uses TRBV11-1 and TRBJ2-7; TRBD1 or TRBD2 may be the D gene (5 bases each). V lost 0 bases to trimming and J lost 4 bases, with 13 bases between them. CDR1 and CDR2 from the germline V gene are SGHAT and FQDESV (reference sequence). The CDR3 loop spans 15 amino acids.

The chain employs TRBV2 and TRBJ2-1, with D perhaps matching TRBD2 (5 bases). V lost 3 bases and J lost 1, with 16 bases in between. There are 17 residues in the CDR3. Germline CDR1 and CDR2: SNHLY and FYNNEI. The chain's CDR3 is CASSETGLRPSYNEQFF. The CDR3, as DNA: TGTGCCAGCAGTGAGACGGGGTTAAGGCCGTCCTACAATGAGCAGTTCTTC. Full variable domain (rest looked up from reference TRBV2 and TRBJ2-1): EPEVTQTPSHQVTQMGQEVILRCVPISNHLYFYWYRQILGQKVEFLVSFYNNEISEKSEIFDDQFSVERPDGSNFTLKIRSTKLEDSAMYFCASSETGLRPSYNEQFFGPGTRLTVL.

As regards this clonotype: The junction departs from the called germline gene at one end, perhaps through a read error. CDR3 sequence reads: CANSQPLAGGVEYF. Here the CDR3 DNA reads TGTGCCAACAGCCAACCGCTAGCGGGAGGGGTCGAGTATTTT. V and J are TRBV3-1 and TRBJ2-3; 12 nucleotides align to TRBD2. Germline values: CDR1 LGHDT, CDR2 YNNKEL (reference sequence). This CDR3 spans 14 amino acids.

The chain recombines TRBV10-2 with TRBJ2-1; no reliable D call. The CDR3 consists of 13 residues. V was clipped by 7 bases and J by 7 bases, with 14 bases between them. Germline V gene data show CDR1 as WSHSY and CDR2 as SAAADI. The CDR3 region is CASIQTSQNEQFF. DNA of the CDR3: TGCGCCAGCATTCAGACAAGCCAGAATGAGCAGTTCTTC.

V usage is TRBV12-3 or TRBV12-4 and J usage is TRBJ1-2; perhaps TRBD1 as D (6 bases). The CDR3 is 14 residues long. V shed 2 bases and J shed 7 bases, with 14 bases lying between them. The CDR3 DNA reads TGTGCCAGCAGTTTATTGCACAGGGAGGTTGGCTACACCTTC. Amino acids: CASSLLHREVGYTF.